Below, 9 T cell receptor beta chains from the same sample are listed, as sequenced in a study of shared clonotypes between healthy human individuals (dated by TCRdb to 2019 to 2021). The library was generated by the immunoSEQ multiplex PCR assay. TCRdb limited this immuneACCESS table to in-frame rearrangements with V and J called. A share of clones is missing; checked studies link under half to unresolved V genes, and the rest is unexplained. For this sample the table gives about 1,900,000 clones, of which about 95% were detected only once. 1.2% of the sample lies in the top ten. CD8 naive samples consisted of CD45RO-negative cells that were positively selected for CCR7, yielding a CD45RA+CCR7+ population without TemRA cells. The source material was naive CD8+ T cells sorted from blood. The sample's cell subset or site label, in plain terms: CD45RA+CCR7+. These receptors all come from a man younger than 35 in good health.

The table lists this clone with a count of one. The gene calls are TRBV9 and TRBJ2-1; 9 bases line up with TRBD1. Trimming at V came to 3 bases and at J to 5 bases, leaving 9 bases not matched to a gene. This CDR3 is built from 16 residues. The V gene's germline CDR1 is SGDLS and CDR2 YYNGEE. In DNA form, the CDR3 reads TGTGCCAGCAGCGCAGCCGGGACAGGGAGAAACAATGAGCAGTTCTTC. Protein: CASSAAGTGRNNEQFF.

As concerns this clone: Other DNA sequences from this sample encode an identical CDR3 as well. V is TRBV7-9 and J is TRBJ1-2; 7 nucleotides match TRBD1. V trimming: 5 bases; J trimming: 6 bases; junction bases outside the gene matches: 6. The CDR3 is 13 amino acids. Germline CDR1 and CDR2: SEHNR and FQNEAQ (reference sequence). The CDR3 spells CASSANTGDGYTF. The CDR3 DNA reads TGTGCCAGCAGCGCCAACACAGGGGATGGCTACACCTTC.

The chain has TRBV27 and TRBJ2-7; 7 positions agree with TRBD2. V dropped 8 bases and J dropped 0; count of bases not matched to a gene: 7. CDR3 length equals 14 residues. CDR1 and CDR2 (germline): MNHEY, SMNVEV (reference sequence). CDR3 region: CASRAGDSSYEQYF. In DNA form, the CDR3 reads TGTGCCAGCCGGGCGGGGGATAGCTCCTACGAGCAGTACTTC.

This clone was seen only once. Within the sample, other DNA sequences also encode this same CDR3. The chain has TRBV11-3 and TRBJ2-7; no clear D gene. The CDR3 is 13 amino acids. Germline V gives CDR1 SGHNT, CDR2 YENEEA. The ends were cut back, 5 bases at V and 3 bases at J, with 11 bases in the middle. The DNA for the CDR3 is TGTGCCAGCAGCCTAGGACGAGACTACGAGCAGTACTTC. Protein: CASSLGRDYEQYF.

J is TRBJ2-5 and V is TRBV11-2, with D hard to call. Between the trimmed V and J ends, which lost 1 base and 0 bases, there was a span of 6 bases. The CDR3 loop spans 14 amino acids. CDR1 and CDR2 from the germline V gene are SGHAT and FQNNGV. CDR3 DNA: TGTGCCAGCAGCTTAGCGGGCCACCAAGAGACCCAGTACTTC. It translates to CASSLAGHQETQYF.

This chain uses TRBV7-9 with TRBJ2-7, with 8 bases fitting TRBD1. Germline trimming cut 2 bases from V and 0 bases from J; bases unmatched to any gene: 9. Germline CDR1 reads SEHNR; CDR2 reads FQNEAQ (reference sequence). The CDR3 spans 17 residues. The CDR3 DNA follows: TGTGCCAGCAGCTTACCCTGGACAGGGAAGAGCTCCTACGAGCAGTACTTC. Residues: CASSLPWTGKSSYEQYF.

This chain joins TRBV5-4 and TRBJ1-2; no reliable D call. Trimming shortened V by 1 base and J by 3 bases, and 10 bases separated the two germline ends. The CDR3 is made up of 14 amino acids. CDR1 SGHNT and CDR2 YYREEE come from the germline V gene (reference sequence). Written as DNA, the CDR3 is TGTGCCAGCAGCTTGACACCGCCGGACTATGGCTACACCTTC. The encoded protein is CASSLTPPDYGYTF.

This sequence joins TRBV19 and TRBJ2-3, with D hard to call. The CDR3 totals 12 residues. V lost 6 bases and J lost 4, with 8 bases in between. Germline V gene lookup returns CDR1 LNHDA and CDR2 SQIVND (reference sequence). CDR3 residues: CASSLGSDTQYF. CDR3 in DNA: TGTGCCAGTAGCCTGGGCTCAGATACGCAGTATTTT.

Here the CDR3 reads CASSPVLIAGAYNEQFF. The CDR3 DNA follows: TGTGCCAGCAGTCCCGTACTAATAGCGGGAGCCTACAATGAGCAGTTCTTC. The chain has TRBV2 and TRBJ2-1, with 9 positions matching TRBD2. The V segment lost 5 bases and the J segment 2 bases; nucleotides outside the gene matches: 10. Germline V CDR1 and CDR2: SNHLY, FYNNEI. This CDR3 spans 17 amino acids.